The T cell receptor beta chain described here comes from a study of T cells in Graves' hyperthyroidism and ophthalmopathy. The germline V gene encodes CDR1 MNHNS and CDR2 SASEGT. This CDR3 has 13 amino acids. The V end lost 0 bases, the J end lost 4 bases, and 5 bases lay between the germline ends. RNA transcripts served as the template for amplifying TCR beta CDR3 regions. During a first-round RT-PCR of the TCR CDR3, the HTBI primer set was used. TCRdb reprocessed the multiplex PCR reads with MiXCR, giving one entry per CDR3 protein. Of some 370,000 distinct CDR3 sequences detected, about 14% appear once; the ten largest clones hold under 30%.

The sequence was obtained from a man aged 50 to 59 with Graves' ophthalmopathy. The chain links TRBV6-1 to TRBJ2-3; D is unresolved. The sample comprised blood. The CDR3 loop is CASSEARADTQYF. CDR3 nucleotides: TGTGCCAGCAGTGAAGCTCGCGCAGATACGCAGTATTTT.